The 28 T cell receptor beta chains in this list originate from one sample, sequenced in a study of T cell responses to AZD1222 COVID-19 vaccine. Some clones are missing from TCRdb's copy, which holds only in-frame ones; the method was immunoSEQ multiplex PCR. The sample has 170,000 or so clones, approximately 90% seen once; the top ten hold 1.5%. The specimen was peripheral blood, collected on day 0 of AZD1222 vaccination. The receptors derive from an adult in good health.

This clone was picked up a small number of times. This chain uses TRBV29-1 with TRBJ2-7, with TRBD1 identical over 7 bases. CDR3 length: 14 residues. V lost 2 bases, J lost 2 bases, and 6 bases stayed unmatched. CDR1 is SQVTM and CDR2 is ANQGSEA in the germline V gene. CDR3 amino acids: CSVESGQGAYEQYF. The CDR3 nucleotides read TGCAGCGTTGAAAGTGGGCAGGGGGCCTACGAGCAGTACTTC.

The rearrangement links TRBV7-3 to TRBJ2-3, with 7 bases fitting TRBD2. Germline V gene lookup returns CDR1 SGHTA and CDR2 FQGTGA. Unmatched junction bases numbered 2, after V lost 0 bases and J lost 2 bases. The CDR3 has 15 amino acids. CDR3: CASSLTSGSTDTQYF. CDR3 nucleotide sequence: TGTGCCAGCAGCTTAACTAGCGGGTCCACAGATACGCAGTATTTT.

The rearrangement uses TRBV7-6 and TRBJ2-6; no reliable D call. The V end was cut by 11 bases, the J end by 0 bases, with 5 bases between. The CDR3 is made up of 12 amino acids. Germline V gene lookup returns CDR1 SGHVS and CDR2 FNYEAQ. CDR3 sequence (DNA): TGTGCCGTGAACTCTGGGGCCAACGTCCTGACTTTC. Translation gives CAVNSGANVLTF.

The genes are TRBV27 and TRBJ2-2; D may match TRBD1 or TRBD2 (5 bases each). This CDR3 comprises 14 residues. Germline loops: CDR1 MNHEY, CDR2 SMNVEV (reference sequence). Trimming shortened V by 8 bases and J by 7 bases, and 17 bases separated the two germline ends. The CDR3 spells CASGTMRGIGELFF. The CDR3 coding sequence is TGTGCCAGCGGAACAATGAGGGGAATCGGGGAGCTGTTTTTT.

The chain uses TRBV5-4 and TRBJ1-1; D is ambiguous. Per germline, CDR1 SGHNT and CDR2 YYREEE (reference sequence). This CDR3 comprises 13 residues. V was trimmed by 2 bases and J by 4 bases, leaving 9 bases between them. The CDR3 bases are TGTGCCAGCAGCTTCCGGGAAGTCACTGAAGCTTTCTTT. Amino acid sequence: CASSFREVTEAFF.

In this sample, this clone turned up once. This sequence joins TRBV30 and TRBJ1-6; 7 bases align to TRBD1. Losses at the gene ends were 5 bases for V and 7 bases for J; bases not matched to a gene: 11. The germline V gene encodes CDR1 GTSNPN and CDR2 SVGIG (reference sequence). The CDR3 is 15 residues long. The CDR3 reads CAWCGLTGHNSPLHF. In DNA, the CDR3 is TGTGCCTGGTGTGGGTTGACAGGGCACAATTCACCCCTCCACTTT.

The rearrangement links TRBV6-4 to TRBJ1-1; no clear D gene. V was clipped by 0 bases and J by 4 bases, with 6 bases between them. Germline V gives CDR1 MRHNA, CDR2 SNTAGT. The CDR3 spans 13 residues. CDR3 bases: TGTGCCAGCAGTGACTCCCCGGTCACTGAAGCTTTCTTT. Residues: CASSDSPVTEAFF.

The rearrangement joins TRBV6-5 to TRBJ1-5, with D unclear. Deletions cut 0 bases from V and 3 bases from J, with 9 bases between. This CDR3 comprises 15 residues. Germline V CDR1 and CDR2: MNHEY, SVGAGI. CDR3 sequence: CASSYSPSPNQPQHF. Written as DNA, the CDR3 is TGTGCCAGCAGTTACTCACCTAGCCCCAATCAGCCCCAGCATTTT.

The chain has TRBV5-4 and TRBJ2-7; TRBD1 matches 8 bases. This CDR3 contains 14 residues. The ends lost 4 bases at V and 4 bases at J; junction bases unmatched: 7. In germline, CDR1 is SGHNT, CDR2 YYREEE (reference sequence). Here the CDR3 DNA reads TGTGCCAGCAGCCAGGACAGGGTAGTGTACGAGCAGTACTTC. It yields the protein CASSQDRVVYEQYF.

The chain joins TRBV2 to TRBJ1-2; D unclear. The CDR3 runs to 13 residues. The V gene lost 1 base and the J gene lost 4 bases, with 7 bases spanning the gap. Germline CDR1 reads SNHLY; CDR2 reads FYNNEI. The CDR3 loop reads CASSEEISYGYTF. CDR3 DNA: TGTGCCAGCAGTGAAGAGATTTCCTATGGCTACACCTTC.

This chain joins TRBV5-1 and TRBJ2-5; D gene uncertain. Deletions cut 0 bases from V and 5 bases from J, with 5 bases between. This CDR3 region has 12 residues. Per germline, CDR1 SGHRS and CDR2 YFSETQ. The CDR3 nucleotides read TGCGCCAGCAGCTTGGAAGGGGAGACCCAGTACTTC. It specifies CASSLEGETQYF.

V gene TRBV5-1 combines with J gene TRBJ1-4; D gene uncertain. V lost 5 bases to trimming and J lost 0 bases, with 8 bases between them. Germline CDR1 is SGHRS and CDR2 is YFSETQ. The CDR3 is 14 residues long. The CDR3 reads CASRPITTNEKLFF. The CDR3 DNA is TGCGCCAGCAGACCGATCACAACTAATGAAAAACTGTTTTTT.

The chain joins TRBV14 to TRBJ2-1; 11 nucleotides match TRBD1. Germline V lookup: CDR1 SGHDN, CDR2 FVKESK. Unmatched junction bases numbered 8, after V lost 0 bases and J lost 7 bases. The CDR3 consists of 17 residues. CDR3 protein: CASSQERDRGFWNEQFF. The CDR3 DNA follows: TGTGCCAGCAGCCAAGAAAGGGACAGGGGGTTTTGGAATGAGCAGTTCTTC.

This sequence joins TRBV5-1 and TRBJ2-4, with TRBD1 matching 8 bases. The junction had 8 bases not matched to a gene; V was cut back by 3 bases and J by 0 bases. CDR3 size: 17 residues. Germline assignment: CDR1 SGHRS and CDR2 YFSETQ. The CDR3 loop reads CASSSRQGLTAKNIQYF. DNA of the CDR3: TGCGCCAGCAGCTCGAGACAGGGGTTGACAGCCAAAAACATTCAGTACTTC.

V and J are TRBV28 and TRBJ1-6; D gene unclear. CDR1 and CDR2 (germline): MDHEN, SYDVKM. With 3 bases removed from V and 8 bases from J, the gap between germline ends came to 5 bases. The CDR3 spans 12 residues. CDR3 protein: CASSLADSPLHF. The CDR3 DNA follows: TGTGCCAGCAGTTTGGCGGATTCACCCCTCCACTTT.

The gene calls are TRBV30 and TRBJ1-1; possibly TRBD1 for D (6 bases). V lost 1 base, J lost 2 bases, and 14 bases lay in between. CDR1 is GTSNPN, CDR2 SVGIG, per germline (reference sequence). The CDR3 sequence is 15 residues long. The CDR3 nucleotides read TGTGCCTGGAGTGGACGACAGGCGGGAAACACTGAAGCTTTCTTT. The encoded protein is CAWSGRQAGNTEAFF.

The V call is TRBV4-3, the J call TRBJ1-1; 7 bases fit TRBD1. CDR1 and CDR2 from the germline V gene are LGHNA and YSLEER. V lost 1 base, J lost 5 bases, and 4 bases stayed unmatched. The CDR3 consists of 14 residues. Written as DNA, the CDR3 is TGCGCCAGCAGCCAAGGACAGGGATGGACTGAAGCTTTCTTT. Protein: CASSQGQGWTEAFF.

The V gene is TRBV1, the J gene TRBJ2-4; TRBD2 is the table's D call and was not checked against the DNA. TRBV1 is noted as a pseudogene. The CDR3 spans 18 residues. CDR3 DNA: TGCACCAGCAGCCAATTCTGTCCGGGGGGCCGCTTCAAAAACATTCAGTACTTC. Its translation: CTSSQFCPGGRFKNIQYF.

The DNA for the CDR3 is TGTGCCAGCAGCCCCCAGGGAGAGGGCTATGGCTACACCTTC. Translating gives CASSPQGEGYGYTF. V gene TRBV3-1 (or the pseudogene TRBV3-2) combines with J gene TRBJ1-2; TRBD1 is a possible D gene (5 bases). The V end was cut by 4 bases, the J end by 4 bases, with 13 bases between. The CDR3 consists of 14 residues. The germline CDR1 and CDR2 sequences are LGHDT and YNNKEL (reference sequence).

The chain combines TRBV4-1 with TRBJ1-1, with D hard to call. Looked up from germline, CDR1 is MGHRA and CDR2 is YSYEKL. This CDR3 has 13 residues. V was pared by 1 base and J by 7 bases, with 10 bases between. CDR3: CASSQAPGGEAFF. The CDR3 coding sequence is TGCGCCAGCAGCCAAGCCCCGGGAGGTGAAGCTTTCTTT.

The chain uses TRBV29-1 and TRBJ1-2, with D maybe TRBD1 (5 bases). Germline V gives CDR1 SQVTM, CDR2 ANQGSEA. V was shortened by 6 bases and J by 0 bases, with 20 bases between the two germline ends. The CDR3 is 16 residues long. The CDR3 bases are TGCAGCGTCGGATACCCAAACCAGGGCCCTAACTATGGCTACACCTTC. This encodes CSVGYPNQGPNYGYTF.

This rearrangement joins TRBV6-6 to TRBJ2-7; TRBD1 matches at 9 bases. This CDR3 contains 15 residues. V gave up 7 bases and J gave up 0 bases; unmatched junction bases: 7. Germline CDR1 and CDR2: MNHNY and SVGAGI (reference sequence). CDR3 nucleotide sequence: TGTGCCAGCATTAACCGGGACAGGGCCTCCTACGAGCAGTACTTC. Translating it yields CASINRDRASYEQYF.

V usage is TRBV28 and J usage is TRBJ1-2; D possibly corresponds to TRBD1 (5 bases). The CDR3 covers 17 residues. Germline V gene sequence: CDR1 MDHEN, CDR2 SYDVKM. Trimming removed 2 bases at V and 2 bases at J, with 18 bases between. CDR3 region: CASSLVQVGRGNYGYTF. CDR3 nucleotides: TGTGCCAGCAGTTTAGTACAGGTCGGCAGAGGAAACTATGGCTACACCTTC.

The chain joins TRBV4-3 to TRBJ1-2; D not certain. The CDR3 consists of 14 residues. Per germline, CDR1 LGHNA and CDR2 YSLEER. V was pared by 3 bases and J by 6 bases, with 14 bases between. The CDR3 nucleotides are TGCGCCAGCAGCCACAGACTGGTTGATGATGGCTACACCTTC. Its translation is CASSHRLVDDGYTF.

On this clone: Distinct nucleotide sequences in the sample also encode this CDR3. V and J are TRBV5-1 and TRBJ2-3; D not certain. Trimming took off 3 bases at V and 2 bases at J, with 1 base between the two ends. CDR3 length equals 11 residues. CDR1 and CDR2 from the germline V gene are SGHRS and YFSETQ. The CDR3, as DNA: TGCGCCAGCAGCTCCACAGATACGCAGTATTTT. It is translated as CASSSTDTQYF.

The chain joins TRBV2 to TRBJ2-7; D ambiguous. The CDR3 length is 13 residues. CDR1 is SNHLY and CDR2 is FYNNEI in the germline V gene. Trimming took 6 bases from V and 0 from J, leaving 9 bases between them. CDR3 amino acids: CASSPLYSYEQYF. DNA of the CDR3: TGTGCCAGCAGCCCACTTTACTCCTACGAGCAGTACTTC.

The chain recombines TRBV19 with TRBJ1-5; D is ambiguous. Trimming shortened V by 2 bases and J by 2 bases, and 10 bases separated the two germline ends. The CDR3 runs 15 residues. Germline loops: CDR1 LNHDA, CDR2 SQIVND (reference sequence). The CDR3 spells CASSITSGGNQPQHF. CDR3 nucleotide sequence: TGTGCCAGTAGTATAACATCTGGAGGCAATCAGCCCCAGCATTTT. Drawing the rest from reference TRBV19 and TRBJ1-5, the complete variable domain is DGGITQSPKYLFRKEGQNVTLSCEQNLNHDAMYWYRQDPGQGLRLIYYSQIVNDFQKGDIAEGYSVSREKKESFPLTVTSAQKNPTAFYLCASSITSGGNQPQHFGDGTRLSIL.

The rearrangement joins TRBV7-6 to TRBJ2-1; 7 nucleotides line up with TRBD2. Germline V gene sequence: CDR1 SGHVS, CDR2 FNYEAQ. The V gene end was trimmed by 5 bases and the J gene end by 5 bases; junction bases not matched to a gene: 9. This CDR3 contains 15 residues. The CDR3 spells CASSPVAGADNEQFF. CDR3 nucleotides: TGTGCCAGCAGCCCAGTTGCGGGAGCCGACAATGAGCAGTTCTTC.